The clone carrying this T cell receptor beta chain appeared a few times. The sample is drawn from a study of blood T cell repertoires in COVID-19. Study-level background: PBMCs, B-cell-depleted T cells, or T cells provided the cDNA or gDNA that made up the material.

The CDR3 has 16 amino acids. Germline V lookup: CDR1 LGHDT, CDR2 YNNKEL (reference sequence). Between the trimmed V and J ends, which lost 3 bases and 2 bases, there was a span of 16 bases. Some clones are missing from TCRdb's copy, which holds only in-frame ones; the method was immunoSEQ multiplex PCR. Seen here are around 120,000 clones, 70% to 80% observed once, and the top ten hold 20% to 25%. The sample comprised peripheral blood. The receptor was isolated from a man aged 70 or older with active or convalescent COVID-19. The chain has TRBV3-1 (or the pseudogene TRBV3-2) and TRBJ1-2; possible D gene TRBD1, 6 bases. DNA of the CDR3: TGTGCCAGCAGCCAGTTTAACAGGGAAGCGAACTATGGCTACACCTTC. Translated, it gives CASSQFNREANYGYTF.